The next 32 T cell receptor beta chains were all read from a single sample in a study of CD8 T cells in ankylosing spondylitis. One entry per CDR3 protein, called by TCRdb with MiXCR from the 5' RACE reads. The sample has about 240,000 distinct CDR3 sequences; around a tenth are singletons. The sample was blood, either unsorted or a sorted T cell fraction (not recorded which). These receptors were collected from a male donor with ankylosing spondylitis or in good health (not recorded which).

The chain has TRBV7-2 and TRBJ2-3, with D tentatively TRBD1 or TRBD2 (5 bases each). Germline V lookup: CDR1 SGHTA, CDR2 FQGNSA. The CDR3 extends over 14 amino acids. The V end lost 4 bases, the J end lost 2 bases, and 10 bases lay between the germline ends. In nucleotides, the CDR3 is TGTGCCAGCAGCTCCTCCGGGGCCACAGATACGCAGTATTTT. Translating gives CASSSSGATDTQYF.

This clonotype was counted at least ten times. The V call is TRBV9, the J call TRBJ2-5, with TRBD2 matching over 12 bases. Germline lookup yields CDR1 SGDLS and CDR2 YYNGEE. The CDR3 is 15 residues long. V shed 4 bases and J 2 bases; nucleotides not matched to a gene: 3. The CDR3 DNA reads as TGTGCCAGCAGCCAACTAGCGGGGGGACAAGAGACCCAGTACTTC. The encoded protein is CASSQLAGGQETQYF.

This clonotype was counted at least ten times. The V gene is TRBV12-3 or TRBV12-4, the J gene TRBJ2-3, with D maybe TRBD2 (5 bases). V lost 3 bases and J 0 bases, leaving 10 bases between the germline ends. The length of the CDR3 is 15 residues. In DNA form, the CDR3 reads TGTGCCAGCAGTTTCCCCGGGGAGAGCACAGATACGCAGTATTTT. Protein sequence: CASSFPGESTDTQYF.

The table lists this clonotype with many counts. This chain links TRBV5-1 with TRBJ2-5, with 9 bases matching TRBD2. V lost 4 bases and J lost 7; bases outside the gene matches: 11. Germline V CDR1 and CDR2: SGHRS, YFSETQ. CDR3 length: 15 residues. The CDR3 DNA reads as TGCGCCAGCAGCCCCTTTAGCGGGAGCGGCGTGACCCAGTACTTC. Residues: CASSPFSGSGVTQYF.

On this clonotype itself: A read error may account for a junction end that differs from germline. The V gene is TRBV25-1, the J gene TRBJ2-5; D is perhaps TRBD1 (6 bases). This CDR3 has 13 amino acids. Germline V gene sequence: CDR1 MGHDK, CDR2 SYGVNS. CDR3 in DNA: TGTGCCAGCGACCAGGGGATAGGCGAGACCCAGTGCTTC. It translates to CASDQGIGETQCF.

This clonotype was found a few times. The chain links TRBV12-3 or TRBV12-4 to TRBJ2-2, with D uncertain. The CDR3 covers 15 residues. V lost 3 bases and J lost 2, with 10 bases in between. The DNA for the CDR3 is TGTGCCAGCAGTTTTAGAACGGACAACACCGGGGAGCTGTTTTTT. It is translated as CASSFRTDNTGELFF.

This clonotype was found a few times. CDR3 sequence (DNA): TGTGCCAGCAGCCTTGACGGGGGGAATGAAAAACTGTTTTTT. Protein: CASSLDGGNEKLFF. The chain combines TRBV7-8 with TRBJ1-4; tentative D call: TRBD1 (5 bases). Trimming removed 5 bases from V and 5 bases from J, with 12 bases in between. The CDR3 has 14 amino acids. Germline values: CDR1 SGHVS, CDR2 FQNEAQ. Full variable domain (outside the CDR3, taken from reference TRBV7-8 and TRBJ1-4): GAGVSQSPRYKVAKRGQDVALRCDPISGHVSLFWYQQALGQGPEFLTYFQNEAQLDKSGLPSDRFFAERPEGSVSTLKIQRTQQEDSAVYLCASSLDGGNEKLFFGSGTQLSVL.

This clonotype came up a few times. This sequence joins TRBV9 and TRBJ2-4; D not resolved. The germline V gene has CDR1 SGDLS and CDR2 YYNGEE. CDR3 length: 15 residues. The V end lost 3 bases, the J end lost 3 bases, and 13 bases lay between the germline ends. The CDR3, as DNA: TGTGCCAGCAGCGGCATTGGGCTAGACAAAAACATTCAGTACTTC. This translates into CASSGIGLDKNIQYF.

This clonotype was recorded a few times. V and J are TRBV29-1 and TRBJ1-6, with D perhaps matching TRBD1 (6 bases). The CDR3 is made up of 11 amino acids. Germline V gene sequence: CDR1 SQVTM, CDR2 ANQGSEA. Trimming took 6 bases from V and 14 from J, leaving 14 bases between them. The CDR3 DNA sequence: TGCAGCGTCCGATCCGGGACAACCCTCCACTTT. Encoded protein: CSVRSGTTLHF.

The sample holds a few counts of this clonotype. The gene calls are TRBV5-6 and TRBJ2-1, with 9 bases fitting TRBD2. V gave up 4 bases and J gave up 5 bases; unmatched junction bases: 10. Germline CDR1 SGHDT, CDR2 YYEEEE. The CDR3 has 16 residues. CDR3 DNA sequence: TGTGCCAGCAGCCAGGAGGCGGGGGGGCCCCACAATGAGCAGTTCTTC. Encoded protein: CASSQEAGGPHNEQFF.

At least ten counts were recorded for this clonotype. The rearrangement links TRBV5-1 to TRBJ1-1, with a weak D call TRBD1 (6 bases). This CDR3 has 15 residues. CDR1 is SGHRS, CDR2 YFSETQ, per germline. The V end was cut by 4 bases, the J end by 1 base, with 14 bases between. CDR3 DNA sequence: TGCGCCAGCAGCCCCCAGGGGATTGGGAACACTGAAGCTTTCTTT. Encoded protein: CASSPQGIGNTEAFF.

This clonotype was found a few times. This sequence joins TRBV20-1 and TRBJ2-3; 12 bases line up with TRBD2. With V trimmed by 6 bases and J by 3 bases, 4 bases remained unmatched. The germline V gene has CDR1 DFQATT and CDR2 SNEGSKA (reference sequence). The CDR3 is 14 residues long. CDR3 in amino acids: CSALAGGPTDTQYF. In DNA, the CDR3 is TGCAGTGCCCTAGCGGGAGGGCCGACAGATACGCAGTATTTT.

In its sample, this clonotype was seen a few times. The CDR3 DNA sequence: TGCAGCGTTGAAAGGACTAGAAACACCGGGGAGCTGTTTTTT. Its translation: CSVERTRNTGELFF. The V call is TRBV29-1, the J call TRBJ2-2, with 7 bases fitting TRBD2. J lost 2 bases, V lost 2 bases, and 2 bases had no gene match. Per the germline V gene, CDR1 is SQVTM and CDR2 is ANQGSEA. The CDR3 sequence is 14 residues long.

In its sample, this clonotype was seen many times. The rearrangement uses TRBV7-6 and TRBJ2-3; the D is unclear. CDR3 length: 14 residues. Per germline, CDR1 SGHVS and CDR2 FNYEAQ. With 5 bases removed from V and 3 bases from J, the gap between germline ends came to 12 bases. CDR3 nucleotide sequence: TGTGCCAGCAGCCTGATCCCCGGAACAGATACGCAGTATTTT. Its translation: CASSLIPGTDTQYF.

The rearrangement joins TRBV7-9 to TRBJ2-1; D gene uncertain. CDR1 is SEHNR and CDR2 is FQNEAQ in the germline V gene (reference sequence). Trimming pared 1 base from V and 6 bases from J, leaving 13 bases between. The CDR3 is 15 residues long. CDR3 DNA: TGTGCCAGCAGCTTAGATGCGTCCCCGGGCAATGAGCAGTTCTTC. Translating gives CASSLDASPGNEQFF.

This clonotype has ten or more counts. The rearrangement uses TRBV5-1 and TRBJ2-3; a weak D match, TRBD1 (6 bases). Germline CDR1 and CDR2: SGHRS and YFSETQ. The CDR3 contains 15 residues. V shed 4 bases and J shed 4 bases, with 16 bases lying between them. This chain's CDR3 is CASSPGAFLSDTQYF. In DNA form, the CDR3 reads TGCGCCAGCAGCCCAGGGGCCTTCCTGTCAGATACGCAGTATTTT.

The V and J genes are TRBV20-1 and TRBJ1-2, with D unclear. V lost 1 base, J lost 1 base, and 16 bases lay in between. The germline V gene has CDR1 DFQATT and CDR2 SNEGSKA (reference sequence). The CDR3 length is 16 residues. The DNA of the CDR3 is TGCAGTGCTAGAGTCAGAATCCCACCTGTTAACTATGGCTACACCTTC. Amino acid sequence: CSARVRIPPVNYGYTF.

CDR3 in amino acids: CATSPTRGRGDTQYF. In nucleotides, the CDR3 is TGTGCCACCAGTCCGACCCGGGGGAGGGGAGATACGCAGTATTTT. J is TRBJ2-3 and V is TRBV24-1; 7 bases map to TRBD2. The J segment lost 5 bases and the V segment lost 6 bases, leaving 10 bases of the junction unmatched. Per the germline V gene, CDR1 is KGHDR and CDR2 is SFDVKD. The CDR3 runs to 15 residues.

This clonotype was detected ten times or more. The genes are TRBV29-1 and TRBJ2-1; D is tentatively TRBD1 or TRBD2 (5 bases each). Germline-derived CDR1 and CDR2 are SQVTM and ANQGSEA. The CDR3 is 12 residues long. V gave up 5 bases and J gave up 7 bases, with 12 bases separating them. The CDR3 nucleotides read TGCAGCGTTTACGGTTGGGGGAATGAGCAGTTCTTC. Translation gives CSVYGWGNEQFF.

This clonotype was recorded at least ten times. This rearrangement joins TRBV5-1 to TRBJ2-7; a weak D match, TRBD1 (5 bases). The germline gives CDR1 SGHRS, CDR2 YFSETQ. V lost 6 bases to trimming and J lost 2 bases, with 18 bases between them. The CDR3 sequence is 15 residues long. The CDR3 loop is CASNRGHNEPYEQYF. CDR3 DNA sequence: TGCGCCAGCAATCGTGGACACAACGAACCCTACGAGCAGTACTTC. Variable domain in full (rest from reference TRBV5-1 and TRBJ2-7): KAGVTQTPRYLIKTRGQQVTLSCSPISGHRSVSWYQQTPGQGLQFLFEYFSETQRNKGNFPGRFSGRQFSNSRSEMNVSTLELGDSALYLCASNRGHNEPYEQYFGPGTRLTVT.

This clonotype was seen more than once but under ten times. The rearrangement uses TRBV27 and TRBJ2-1, with D perhaps TRBD2 (7 bases). This CDR3 has 14 amino acids. Germline V gene lookup returns CDR1 MNHEY and CDR2 SMNVEV (reference sequence). Trimming cost V 6 bases and J 5 bases, with 14 bases left between them. The CDR3 DNA reads as TGTGCCAGCAGCTGGGGGGGGCCCCACAATGAGCAGTTCTTC. Amino acids: CASSWGGPHNEQFF.

A note on this clonotype: A read error may be the cause here, since a much bigger clone is one base away. The rearrangement links TRBV6-6 to TRBJ2-7; D possibly corresponds to TRBD1 (6 bases). Between the trimmed V and J ends, which lost 10 bases and 3 bases, there was a span of 16 bases. Germline-derived CDR1 and CDR2 are MNHNY and SVGAGI (reference sequence). CDR3 size: 13 residues. The CDR3 protein is CANNRDLYYEQYF. CDR3 bases: TGTGCCAACAACAGGGACCTCTACTACGAGCAGTACTTC.

This clonotype was detected many times. This sequence joins TRBV3-1 and TRBJ1-1, with D possibly being TRBD1 (6 bases). Germline CDR1 reads LGHDT; CDR2 reads YNNKEL (reference sequence). Trimming left V 3 bases short and J 5 bases short, with 13 bases between. The CDR3 is made up of 14 amino acids. CDR3 coding DNA: TGTGCCAGCAGCCACTTAGGAGGGGGGACTGAAGCTTTCTTT. Residues: CASSHLGGGTEAFF. The variable domain in full, completed from reference TRBV3-1 and TRBJ1-1, reads DTAVSQTPKYLVTQMGNDKSIKCEQNLGHDTMYWYKQDSKKFLKIMFSYNNKELIINETVPNRFSPKSPDKAHLNLHINSLELGDSAVYFCASSHLGGGTEAFFGQGTRLTVV.

The sample holds many counts of this clonotype. The CDR3, as DNA: TGTGCCAGCACCCTGGGAGCTCAAGAGACCCAGTACTTC. As protein: CASTLGAQETQYF. This chain joins TRBV12-3 or TRBV12-4 and TRBJ2-5; D is perhaps TRBD2 (5 bases). V dropped 7 bases and J dropped 2 bases, with 11 bases sitting between them. The CDR3 has 13 amino acids.

This clonotype was detected many times. V and J are TRBV6-5 and TRBJ2-3; maybe TRBD1 (6 bases). This CDR3 has 15 residues. CDR1 and CDR2 (germline): MNHEY, SVGAGI. Trimming took 5 bases from V and 1 from J, leaving 13 bases between them. CDR3 sequence: CASSNRDEGTDTQYF. The CDR3 region has the DNA TGTGCCAGCAGTAACAGGGATGAGGGCACAGATACGCAGTATTTT.

Many counts were recorded for this clonotype. The chain uses TRBV2 and TRBJ2-1; D uncertain. V dropped 7 bases and J dropped 4 bases, with 11 bases sitting between them. The CDR3 is made up of 13 amino acids. The germline V gene has CDR1 SNHLY and CDR2 FYNNEI. The CDR3 sequence is CASISILYNEQFF. CDR3 in DNA: TGTGCCAGCATTTCCATCCTATACAATGAGCAGTTCTTC.

This clonotype was observed at least ten times. The chain links TRBV20-1 to TRBJ2-7; 7 bases map to TRBD2. The V gene end was trimmed by 3 bases and the J gene end by 6 bases; junction bases not matched to a gene: 5. The V gene's germline CDR1 is DFQATT and CDR2 SNEGSKA (reference sequence). The CDR3 covers 12 residues. CDR3: CSASRSSGEQYF. Here the CDR3 DNA reads TGCAGTGCTAGTAGGTCTAGCGGCGAGCAGTACTTC.

This clonotype was counted ten times or more. The chain has TRBV6-5 and TRBJ2-2; the D gene is possibly TRBD2 (6 bases). V shed 3 bases and J shed 1 base, with 9 bases lying between them. Germline V gives CDR1 MNHEY, CDR2 SVGAGI. This CDR3 spans 15 amino acids. The CDR3 spells CASSYAGMNTGELFF. The CDR3 DNA sequence: TGTGCCAGCAGTTATGCGGGGATGAACACCGGGGAGCTGTTTTTT.

CDR3 region: CASSALGLLMDTQYF. The CDR3 DNA is TGTGCCAGCAGCGCCTTAGGACTGCTAATGGATACGCAGTATTTT. The chain couples TRBV2 to TRBJ2-3, with D possibly being TRBD2 (5 bases). V was shortened by 6 bases and J by 6 bases, with 19 bases between the two germline ends. This CDR3 region has 15 residues. The germline gives CDR1 SNHLY, CDR2 FYNNEI.

This clonotype was seen at least ten times. The chain carries TRBV15 and TRBJ2-1; D assignment may be TRBD1 or TRBD2 (5 bases each). The CDR3 spans 13 residues. The V gene lost 8 bases and the J gene lost 0 bases, with 8 bases spanning the gap. CDR1 and CDR2 from the germline V gene are LNHNV and YYDKDF (reference sequence). CDR3 nucleotide sequence: TGTGCCACCGGGGACCGCTCCTACAATGAGCAGTTCTTC. Residues: CATGDRSYNEQFF.

The chain recombines TRBV11-3 with TRBJ2-1; 10 bases match TRBD2. The CDR3 is made up of 13 amino acids. Germline CDR1 reads SGHNT; CDR2 reads YENEEA. The junction had 5 bases not matched to a gene; V was cut back by 2 bases and J by 13 bases. The CDR3 sequence is CASSLIAGGLQFF. CDR3 sequence (DNA): TGTGCCAGCAGCTTAATAGCGGGAGGCCTACAGTTCTTC.

The chain combines TRBV2 with TRBJ1-2, with D unclear. The CDR3 contains 14 residues. Germline V gene data show CDR1 as SNHLY and CDR2 as FYNNEI. The germline V and J ends were trimmed by 0 bases and 4 bases, with 9 bases remaining between them. CDR3 coding DNA: TGTGCCAGCAGTGAAGCTGATCTGGGCTATGGCTACACCTTC. It specifies CASSEADLGYGYTF.